This T cell receptor (beta chain) was captured by sequencing in a study of blood T cells in healthy people across ages. PBMCs numbering at least 6 million were isolated per sample. A sample-barcoded 5' primer and a J-beta primer mix were used in a second PCR of about 6 to 11 cycles. Using its own MiXCR run on the 5' RACE reads, TCRdb lists one record per CDR3 protein. The data show roughly 1,800,000 distinct CDR3 sequences, about 49% seen once. On this clonotype itself: The junction departs from germline at one end; a sequencing error may be responsible.

The sequenced sample was blood. This TCR came from a woman in her 40s in good health.

CDR3 residues: CVSSYQETQYF. The CDR3 DNA follows: TGCGTCAGCAGCTACCAAGAGACCCAGTACTTC. This chain connects TRBV5-1 to TRBJ2-5; no firm D call. This CDR3 is 11 amino acids long. Germline V gene lookup returns CDR1 SGHRS and CDR2 YFSETQ.